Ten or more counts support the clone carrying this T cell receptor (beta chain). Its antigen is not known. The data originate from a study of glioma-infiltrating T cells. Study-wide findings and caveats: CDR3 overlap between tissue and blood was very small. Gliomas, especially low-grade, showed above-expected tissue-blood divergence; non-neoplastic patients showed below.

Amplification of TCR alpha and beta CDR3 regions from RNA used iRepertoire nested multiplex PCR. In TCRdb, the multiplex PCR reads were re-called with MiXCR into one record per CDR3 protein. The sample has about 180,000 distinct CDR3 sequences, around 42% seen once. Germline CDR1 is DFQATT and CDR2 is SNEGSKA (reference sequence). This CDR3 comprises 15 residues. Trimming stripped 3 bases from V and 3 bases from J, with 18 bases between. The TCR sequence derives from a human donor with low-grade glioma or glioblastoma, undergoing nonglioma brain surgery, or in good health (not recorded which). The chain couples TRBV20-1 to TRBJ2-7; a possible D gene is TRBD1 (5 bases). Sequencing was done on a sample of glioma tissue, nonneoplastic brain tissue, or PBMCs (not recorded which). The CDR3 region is CSASADDRLNYEQYF. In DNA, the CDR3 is TGCAGTGCTAGTGCGGATGACAGACTCAACTACGAGCAGTACTTC.